This T cell receptor beta chain originates from a study of a mutant IDH1 vaccine in newly diagnosed glioma. A note on this clone: Its antigen is as yet unknown.

As to time point: week 35, safety follow-up. With topical imiquimod, each dose of the vaccine consisted of 300 ug of mutant IDH1 20-mer peptide. TCRdb keeps only in-frame clones here, not all; method: immunoSEQ multiplex PCR. The sample has tens of thousands of clones; roughly 74% are singletons. The material sequenced was PBMCs, taken from a glioma patient whose treatment included an IDH1 peptide vaccine. The sequence was obtained from a man in his fifties with glioma.

The CDR3 sequence is CASSRQETYEQYF. The CDR3 DNA follows: TGTGCCAGCAGCCGACAGGAGACCTACGAGCAGTACTTC. The genes are TRBV6-1 and TRBJ2-7, with D maybe TRBD1 (6 bases). V was clipped by 6 bases and J by 2 bases, with 11 bases between them. The CDR3 runs 13 residues. Germline CDR1 MNHNS, CDR2 SASEGT.